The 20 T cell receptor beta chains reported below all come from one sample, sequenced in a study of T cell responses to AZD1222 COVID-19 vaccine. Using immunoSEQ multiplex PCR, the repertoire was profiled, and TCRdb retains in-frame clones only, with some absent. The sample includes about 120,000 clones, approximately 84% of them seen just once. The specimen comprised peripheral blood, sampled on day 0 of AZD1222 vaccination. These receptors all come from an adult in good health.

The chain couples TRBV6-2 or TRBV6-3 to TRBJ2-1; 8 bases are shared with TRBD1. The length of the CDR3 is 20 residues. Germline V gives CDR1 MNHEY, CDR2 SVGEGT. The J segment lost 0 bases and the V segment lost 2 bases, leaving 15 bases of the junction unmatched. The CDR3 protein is CASSYGGGQGRLYSYNEQFF. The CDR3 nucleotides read TGTGCCAGCAGTTACGGGGGAGGACAGGGAAGGTTGTACTCCTACAATGAGCAGTTCTTC.

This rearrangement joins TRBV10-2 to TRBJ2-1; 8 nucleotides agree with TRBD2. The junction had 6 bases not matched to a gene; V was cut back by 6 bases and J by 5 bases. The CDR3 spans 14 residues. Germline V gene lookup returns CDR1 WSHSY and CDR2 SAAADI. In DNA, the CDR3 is TGCGCCAGCAGACCGGGGGGGCCAAACAATGAGCAGTTCTTC. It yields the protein CASRPGGPNNEQFF.

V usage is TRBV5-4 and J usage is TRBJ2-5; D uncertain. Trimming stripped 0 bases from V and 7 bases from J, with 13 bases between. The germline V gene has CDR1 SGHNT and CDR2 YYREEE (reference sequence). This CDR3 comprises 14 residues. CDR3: CASSLEGSDRTQYF. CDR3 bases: TGTGCCAGCAGCTTGGAGGGATCCGATCGGACCCAGTACTTC.

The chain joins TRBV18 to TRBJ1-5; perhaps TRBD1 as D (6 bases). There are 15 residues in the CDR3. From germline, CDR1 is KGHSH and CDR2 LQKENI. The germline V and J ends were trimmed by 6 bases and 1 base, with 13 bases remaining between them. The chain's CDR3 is CASSPGQLSNQPQHF. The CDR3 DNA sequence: TGTGCCAGCTCCCCCGGACAGCTCAGCAATCAGCCCCAGCATTTT. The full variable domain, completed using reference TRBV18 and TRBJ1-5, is NAGVMQNPRHLVRRRGQEARLRCSPMKGHSHVYWYRQLPEEGLKFMVYLQKENIIDESGMPKERFSAEFPKEGPSILRIQQVVRGDSAAYFCASSPGQLSNQPQHFGDGTRLSIL.

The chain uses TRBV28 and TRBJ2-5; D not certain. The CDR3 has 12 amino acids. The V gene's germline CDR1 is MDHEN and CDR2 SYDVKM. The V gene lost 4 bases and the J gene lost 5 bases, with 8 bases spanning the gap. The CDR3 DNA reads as TGTGCCAGCAGTTCTCAAAGTGAGACCCAGTACTTC. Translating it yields CASSSQSETQYF.

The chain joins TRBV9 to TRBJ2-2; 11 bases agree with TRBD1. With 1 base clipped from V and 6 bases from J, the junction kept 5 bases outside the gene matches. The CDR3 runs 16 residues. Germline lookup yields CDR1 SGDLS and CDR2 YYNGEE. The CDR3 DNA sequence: TGTGCCAGCAGCGTACGGGACAGGGGGTTAGCCGGGGAGCTGTTTTTT. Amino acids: CASSVRDRGLAGELFF.

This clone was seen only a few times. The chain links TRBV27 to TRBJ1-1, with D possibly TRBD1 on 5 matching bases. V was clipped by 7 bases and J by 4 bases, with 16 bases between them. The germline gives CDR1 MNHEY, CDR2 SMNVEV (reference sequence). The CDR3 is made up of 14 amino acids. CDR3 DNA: TGTGCCAGCAACCCAGTACAGGATGCCACTGAAGCTTTCTTT. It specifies CASNPVQDATEAFF.

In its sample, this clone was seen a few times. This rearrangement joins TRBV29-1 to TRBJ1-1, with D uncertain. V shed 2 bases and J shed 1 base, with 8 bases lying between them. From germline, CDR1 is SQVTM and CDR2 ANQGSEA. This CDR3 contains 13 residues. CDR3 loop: CSVESAANTEAFF. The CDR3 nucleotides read TGCAGCGTTGAATCGGCCGCGAACACTGAAGCTTTCTTT.

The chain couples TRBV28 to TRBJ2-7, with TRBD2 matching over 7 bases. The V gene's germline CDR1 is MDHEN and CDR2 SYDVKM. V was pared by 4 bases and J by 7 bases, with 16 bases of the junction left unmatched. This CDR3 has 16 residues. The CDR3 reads CASSSALGTTGKEQYF. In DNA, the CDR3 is TGTGCCAGCAGTTCCGCCCTCGGGACTACTGGCAAAGAGCAGTACTTC.

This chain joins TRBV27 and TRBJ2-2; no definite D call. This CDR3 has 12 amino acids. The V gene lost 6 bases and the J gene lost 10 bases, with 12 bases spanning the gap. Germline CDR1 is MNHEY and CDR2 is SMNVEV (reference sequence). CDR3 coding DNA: TGTGCCAGCAGATCTCGATATTTGGAGCTGTTTTTT. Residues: CASRSRYLELFF.

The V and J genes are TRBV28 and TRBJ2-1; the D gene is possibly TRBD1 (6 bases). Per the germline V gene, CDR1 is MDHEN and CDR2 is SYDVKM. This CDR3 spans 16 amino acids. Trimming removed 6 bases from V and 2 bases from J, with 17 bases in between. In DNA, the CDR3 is TGTGCCAGCAGAAGGGACATTTCGGCCCCCTACAATGAGCAGTTCTTC. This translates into CASRRDISAPYNEQFF. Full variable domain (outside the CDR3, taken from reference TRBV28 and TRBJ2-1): DVKVTQSSRYLVKRTGEKVFLECVQDMDHENMFWYRQDPGLGLRLIYFSYDVKMKEKGDIPEGYSVSREKKERFSLILESASTNQTSMYLCASRRDISAPYNEQFFGPGTRLTVL.

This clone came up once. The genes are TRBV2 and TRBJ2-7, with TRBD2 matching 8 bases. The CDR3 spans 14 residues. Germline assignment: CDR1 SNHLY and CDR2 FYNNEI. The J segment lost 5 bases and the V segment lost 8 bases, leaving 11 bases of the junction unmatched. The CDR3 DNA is TGTGCCAGCTGCTTCGGGGGGGGATCCAACGAGCAGTACTTC. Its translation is CASCFGGGSNEQYF.

Here the CDR3 DNA reads TGTGCCAGCTCACCAAACGGGCAGGGAGGCACTGAAGCTTTCTTT. Translated, it gives CASSPNGQGGTEAFF. The V gene is TRBV18, the J gene TRBJ1-1; D is possibly TRBD1 (5 bases). The V gene lost 2 bases and the J gene lost 4 bases, with 14 bases spanning the gap. The CDR3 totals 15 residues. CDR1 KGHSH and CDR2 LQKENI come from the germline V gene.

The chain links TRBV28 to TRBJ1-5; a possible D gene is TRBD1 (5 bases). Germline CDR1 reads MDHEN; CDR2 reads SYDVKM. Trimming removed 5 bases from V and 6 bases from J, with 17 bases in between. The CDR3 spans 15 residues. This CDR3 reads CASSPGTQGPQPQHF. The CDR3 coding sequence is TGTGCCAGCAGTCCCGGGACCCAGGGCCCTCAGCCCCAGCATTTT.

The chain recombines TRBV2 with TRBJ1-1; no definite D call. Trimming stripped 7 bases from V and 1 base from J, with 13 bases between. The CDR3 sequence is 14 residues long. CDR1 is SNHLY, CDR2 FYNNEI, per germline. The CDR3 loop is CASIGSQRNTEAFF. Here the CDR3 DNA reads TGTGCCAGCATCGGGTCACAGAGGAACACTGAAGCTTTCTTT.

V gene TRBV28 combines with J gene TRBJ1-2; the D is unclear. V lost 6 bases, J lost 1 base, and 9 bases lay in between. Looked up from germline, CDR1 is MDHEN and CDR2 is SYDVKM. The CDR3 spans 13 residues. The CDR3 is CASRNQDNYGYTF. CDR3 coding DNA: TGTGCCAGCAGGAACCAGGATAACTATGGCTACACCTTC.

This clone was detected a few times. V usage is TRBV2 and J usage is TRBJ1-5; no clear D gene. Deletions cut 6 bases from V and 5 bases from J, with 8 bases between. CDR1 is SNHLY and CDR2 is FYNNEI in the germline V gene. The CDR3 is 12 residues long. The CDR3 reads CASRGPDQPQHF. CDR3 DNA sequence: TGTGCCAGCAGGGGCCCCGATCAGCCCCAGCATTTT.

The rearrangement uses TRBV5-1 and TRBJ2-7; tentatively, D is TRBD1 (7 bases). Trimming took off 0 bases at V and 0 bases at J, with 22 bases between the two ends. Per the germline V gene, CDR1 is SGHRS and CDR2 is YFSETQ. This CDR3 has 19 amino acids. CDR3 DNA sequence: TGCGCCAGCAGCTTGGCCGAAGGGGGCAGCGGGCAGACCTCCTACGAGCAGTACTTC. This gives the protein CASSLAEGGSGQTSYEQYF.

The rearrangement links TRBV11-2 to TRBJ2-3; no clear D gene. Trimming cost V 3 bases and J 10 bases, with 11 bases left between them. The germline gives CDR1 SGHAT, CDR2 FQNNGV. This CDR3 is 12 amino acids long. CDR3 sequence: CASSFGMKSQYF. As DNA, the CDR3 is TGTGCCAGCAGCTTTGGGATGAAGTCGCAGTATTTT.

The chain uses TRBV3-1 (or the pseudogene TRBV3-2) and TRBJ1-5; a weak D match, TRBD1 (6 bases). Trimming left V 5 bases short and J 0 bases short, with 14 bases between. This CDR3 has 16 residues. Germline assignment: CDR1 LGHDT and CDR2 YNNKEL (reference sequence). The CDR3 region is CASSSTGSLSNQPQHF. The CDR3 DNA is TGTGCCAGCAGCTCCACAGGGTCACTTAGCAATCAGCCCCAGCATTTT.